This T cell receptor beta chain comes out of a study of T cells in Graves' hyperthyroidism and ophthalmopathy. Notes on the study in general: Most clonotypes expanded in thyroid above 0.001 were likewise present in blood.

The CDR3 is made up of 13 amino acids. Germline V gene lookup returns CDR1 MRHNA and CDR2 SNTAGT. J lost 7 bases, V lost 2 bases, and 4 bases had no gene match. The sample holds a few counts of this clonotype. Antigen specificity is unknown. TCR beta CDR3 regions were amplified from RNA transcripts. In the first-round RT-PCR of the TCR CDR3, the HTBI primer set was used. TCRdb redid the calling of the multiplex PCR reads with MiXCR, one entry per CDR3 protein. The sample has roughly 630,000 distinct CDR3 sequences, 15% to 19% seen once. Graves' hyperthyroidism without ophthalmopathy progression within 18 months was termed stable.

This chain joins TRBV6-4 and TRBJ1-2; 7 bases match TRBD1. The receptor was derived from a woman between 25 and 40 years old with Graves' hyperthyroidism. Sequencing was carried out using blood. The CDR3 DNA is TGTGCCAGCAGTGACCCAGGGGGGTCTGGCTACACCTTC. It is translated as CASSDPGGSGYTF.